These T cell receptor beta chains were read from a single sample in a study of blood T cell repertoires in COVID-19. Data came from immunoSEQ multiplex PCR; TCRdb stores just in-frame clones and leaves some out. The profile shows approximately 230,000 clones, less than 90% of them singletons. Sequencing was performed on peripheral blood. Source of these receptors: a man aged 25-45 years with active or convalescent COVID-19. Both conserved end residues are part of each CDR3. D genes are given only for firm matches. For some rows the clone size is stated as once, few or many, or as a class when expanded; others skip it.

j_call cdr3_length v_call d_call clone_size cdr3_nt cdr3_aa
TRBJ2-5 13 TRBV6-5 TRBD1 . TGTGCCAGCAAGGGACAGGGTTTACAGACCCAGTACTTC CASKGQGLQTQYF
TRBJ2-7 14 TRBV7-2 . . TGTGCCAGCAGCTTAGGTCTAAGCTCCTACGAGCAGTACTTC CASSLGLSSYEQYF
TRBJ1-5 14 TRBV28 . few TGTGCCAGCACCCCAGGGTTGAACGTTCAGCCCCAGCATTTT CASTPGLNVQPQHF
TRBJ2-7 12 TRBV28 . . TGTGCCAGCAGCTTAGCGTTTTCTGAGCAGTACTTC CASSLAFSEQYF
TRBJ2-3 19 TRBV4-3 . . TGCGCCAGCAGCCAAGATCTAAATAGCGCGGGGTCAAGGACAGATACGCAGTATTTT CASSQDLNSAGSRTDTQYF
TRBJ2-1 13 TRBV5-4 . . TGTGCCAGCAGCCGACAGCATTTCAATGAGCAGTTCTTC CASSRQHFNEQFF
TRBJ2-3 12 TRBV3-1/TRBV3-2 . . TGTGCCAGCAGGGGAGGTCCAGATACGCAGTATTTT CASRGGPDTQYF
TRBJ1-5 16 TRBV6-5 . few TGTGCCAGCAGTTACCGCCTGCCAGGAGAGGGTCAGCCCCAGCATTTT CASSYRLPGEGQPQHF
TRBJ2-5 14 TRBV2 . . TGTGCCAGCAGTAGTAGCGGCTACCAAGAGACCCAGTACTTC CASSSSGYQETQYF
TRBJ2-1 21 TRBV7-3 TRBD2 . TGTGCCAGCAGCTTAAATCAAGGACAGCTACGACTAGCGGGAATATTAAATGAACAGTTCTTC CASSLNQGQLRLAGILNEQFF
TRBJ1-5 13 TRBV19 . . TGTGCCAGTAGTATAAACGGTTATCAGCCCCAGCATTTT CASSINGYQPQHF
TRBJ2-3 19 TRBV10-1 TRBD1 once TGCGCCAGCAGCGACCCTTCGGGACAGGGGAAGACCGACACAGATACGCAGTATTTT CASSDPSGQGKTDTDTQYF
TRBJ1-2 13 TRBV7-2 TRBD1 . TGTGCCAGCGTGCCCGGGACAGGGAGGGGCTACACCTTC CASVPGTGRGYTF
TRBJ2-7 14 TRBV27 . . TGTGCCAGCAGTTTGGTAGGGAGCTCCTACGAGCAGTACTTC CASSLVGSSYEQYF
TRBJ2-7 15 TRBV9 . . TGTGCCAGCAGCGTAGACGATAGTTCCCCTTACGAGCAGTACTTC CASSVDDSSPYEQYF
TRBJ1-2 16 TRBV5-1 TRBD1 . TGCGCCAGCAAACAGGACAGGGGCTACTGGGACTATGGCTACACCTTC CASKQDRGYWDYGYTF
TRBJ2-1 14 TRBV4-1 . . TGCGCCAGCAGCCCAACCGAACAGGTACATGAGCAGTTCTTC CASSPTEQVHEQFF
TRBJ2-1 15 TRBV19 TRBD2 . TGTGCCAGTAGTTGGGAAGCGGGAGGATACAATGAGCAGTTCTTC CASSWEAGGYNEQFF
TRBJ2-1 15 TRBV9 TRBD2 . TGTGCCAGCAGCGTAGAAGCGGGGGGATACAATGAGCAGTTCTTC CASSVEAGGYNEQFF
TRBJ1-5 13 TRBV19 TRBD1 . TGTGCCAGTAGTAAGGCAGGGGGTCAGCCCCAGCATTTT CASSKAGGQPQHF
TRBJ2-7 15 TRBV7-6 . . TGTGCCAGCAGCTTCCAGACAAGCGGTCCTAACGAGCAGTACTTC CASSFQTSGPNEQYF
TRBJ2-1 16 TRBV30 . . TGTGCCTGGAGTGTCAACCCAGGGGCAAAAGGGTCTGAGCAGTTCTTC CAWSVNPGAKGSEQFF
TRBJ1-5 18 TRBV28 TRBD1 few TGTGCCAGCAGGAAATCCGGGACAGGGAAGGGTAGCAATCAGCCCCAGCATTTT CASRKSGTGKGSNQPQHF
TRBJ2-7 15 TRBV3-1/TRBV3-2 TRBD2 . TGTGCCAGCAGCCAAACTAGCGGGAGTCTCTACGAGCAGTACTTC CASSQTSGSLYEQYF
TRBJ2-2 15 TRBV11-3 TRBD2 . TGTGCCAGCACAGCCGGGACTACGAACACCGGGGAGCTGTTTTTT CASTAGTTNTGELFF
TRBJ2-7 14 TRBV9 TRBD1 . TGTGCCAGCAGCGTTGGGACAGGTCGCTACGAGCAGTACTTC CASSVGTGRYEQYF
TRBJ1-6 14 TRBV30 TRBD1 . TGTGCCTGGACCTTCAACAGGGGGAATTCACCCCTCCACTTT CAWTFNRGNSPLHF
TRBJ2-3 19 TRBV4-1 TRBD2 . TGCGCCAGCAGCCAAGTGGTAGCGGGAGGGGGGAGGAGCACAGATACGCAGTATTTT CASSQVVAGGGRSTDTQYF
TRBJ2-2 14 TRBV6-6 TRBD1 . TGTGCCAGCAGTTACGCGACAGGGACCGGGGAGCTGTTTTTT CASSYATGTGELFF
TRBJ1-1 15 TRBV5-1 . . TGCGCCAGCAGCTTGGGCCCGGGGAAGAACACTGAAGCTTTCTTT CASSLGPGKNTEAFF
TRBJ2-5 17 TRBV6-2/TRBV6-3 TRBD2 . TGTGCCAGCAGTTACGGCTTAGCGGGAGAAACTCTAGAGACCCAGTACTTC CASSYGLAGETLETQYF
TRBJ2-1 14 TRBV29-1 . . TGCAGCGTTGGCAGGTTGAGCTCCTACAATGAGCAGTTCTTC CSVGRLSSYNEQFF
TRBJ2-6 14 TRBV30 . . TGTGCCTGGGGCCCAGGGGCTGGGGCCAACGTCCTGACTTTC CAWGPGAGANVLTF
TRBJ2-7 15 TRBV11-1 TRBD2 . TGTGCCAGCAGAAAAGGCACTAGCGGTACCTACGAGCAGTACTTC CASRKGTSGTYEQYF
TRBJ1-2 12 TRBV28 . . TGTGCCAGCACCTTCCCCCCCTATGGCTACACCTTC CASTFPPYGYTF
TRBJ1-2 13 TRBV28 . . TGTGCCAGCAGTTTAGGGGGGGCCCATGGCTACACCTTC CASSLGGAHGYTF
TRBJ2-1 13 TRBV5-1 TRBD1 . TGCGCCAGCAGCCCCGGGACAGGAGTTGAGCAGTTCTTC CASSPGTGVEQFF
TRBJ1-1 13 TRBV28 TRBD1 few TGTGCCAGCAGCCCCATTGCGACAGGGCGAGCTTTCTTT CASSPIATGRAFF
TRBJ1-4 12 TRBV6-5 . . TGTGCCAGCAGTCGGACAGACGAAAAACTGTTTTTT CASSRTDEKLFF
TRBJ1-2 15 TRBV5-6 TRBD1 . TGTGCCAGCAGCCCGGGGACAGGAGCTAACTATGGCTACACCTTC CASSPGTGANYGYTF
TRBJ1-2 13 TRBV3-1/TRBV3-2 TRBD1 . TGTGCCAGCAGCCCGGGACAGAACTATGGCTACACCTTC CASSPGQNYGYTF
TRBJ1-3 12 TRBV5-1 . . TGCGCCAGCAGCCCTCCCGGAAACACCATATATTTT CASSPPGNTIYF
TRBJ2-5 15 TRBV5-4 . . TGTGCCAGCAGCTACCCCGGGACACCGCAAGAGACCCAGTACTTC CASSYPGTPQETQYF
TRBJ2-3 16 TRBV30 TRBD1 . TGTGCCTGGAGTGCTCTCGACAGGGGGAGTACAGATACGCAGTATTTT CAWSALDRGSTDTQYF
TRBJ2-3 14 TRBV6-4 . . TGTGCCAGCAGTGAGAGGGTCCCGCCAGATACGCAGTATTTT CASSERVPPDTQYF
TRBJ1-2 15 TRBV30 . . TGTGCCTGGAGTGGGAGATCCGACGGAATCTATGGCTACACCTTC CAWSGRSDGIYGYTF
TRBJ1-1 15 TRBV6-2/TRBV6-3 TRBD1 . TGTGCCAGCAGTTACTCCAACAGGGGGCTCACTGAAGCTTTCTTT CASSYSNRGLTEAFF
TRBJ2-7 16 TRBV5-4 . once TGTGCCAGCAGCCCCTCAGGTGCCCTCCCCATATACGAGCAGTACTTC CASSPSGALPIYEQYF
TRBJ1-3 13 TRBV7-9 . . TGTGCCAGCAGCTTACGGGAGGGAAACACCATATATTTT CASSLREGNTIYF
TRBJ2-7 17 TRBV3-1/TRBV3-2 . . TGTGCCAGCAGCCAAGAAAAGGGGGGGGAAGCCTCCTACGAGCAGTACTTC CASSQEKGGEASYEQYF
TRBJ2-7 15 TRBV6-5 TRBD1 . TGTGCCAGCAGACCCCCGACAGGGGGCTCCTACGAGCAGTACTTC CASRPPTGGSYEQYF
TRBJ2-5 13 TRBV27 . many TGTGCCACCTCTTCCAGAGGGTGGAAGACCCAGTACTTC CATSSRGWKTQYF
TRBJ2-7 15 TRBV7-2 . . TGTGCCAGCAGCTTAGAAATACTAGTGGGCTACGAGCAGTACTTC CASSLEILVGYEQYF
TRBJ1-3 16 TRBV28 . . TGTGCCAGCAGTTCCCCTGGACAGACCCCTGGAAACACCATATATTTT CASSSPGQTPGNTIYF
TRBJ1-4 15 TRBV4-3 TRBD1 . TGCGCCAGCAGCCAAGATGCAGGGGGCGATGAAAAACTGTTTTTT CASSQDAGGDEKLFF